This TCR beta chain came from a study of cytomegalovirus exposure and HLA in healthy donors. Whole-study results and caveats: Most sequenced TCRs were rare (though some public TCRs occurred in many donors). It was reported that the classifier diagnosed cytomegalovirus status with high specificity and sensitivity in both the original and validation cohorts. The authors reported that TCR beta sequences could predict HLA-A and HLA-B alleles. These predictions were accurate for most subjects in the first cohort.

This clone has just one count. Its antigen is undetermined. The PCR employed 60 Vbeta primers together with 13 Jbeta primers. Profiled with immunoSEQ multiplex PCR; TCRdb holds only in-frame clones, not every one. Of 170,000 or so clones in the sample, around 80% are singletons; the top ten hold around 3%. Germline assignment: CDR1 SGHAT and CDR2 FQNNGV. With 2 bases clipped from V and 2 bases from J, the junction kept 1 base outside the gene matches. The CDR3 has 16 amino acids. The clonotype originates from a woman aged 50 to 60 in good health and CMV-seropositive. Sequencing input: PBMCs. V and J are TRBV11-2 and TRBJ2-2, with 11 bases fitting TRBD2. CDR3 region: CASSLRLAGNTGELFF. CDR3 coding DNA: TGTGCCAGCAGCTTACGACTAGCGGGAAACACCGGGGAGCTGTTTTTT.